These 7 T cell receptor beta chains came from one sample sequenced in a study of shared clonotypes between healthy human individuals. Assay: immunoSEQ multiplex PCR; the TCRdb copy retains only in-frame clones and omits some. Among about 510,000 clones listed, over 75% were seen once. Sequencing was performed on PBMCs. Source of these receptors: a middle-aged woman in good health. Some clones in this sample may be carry-over from other donors' samples.

This chain connects TRBV5-4 to TRBJ1-1; D is unclear. This CDR3 comprises 13 residues. V was trimmed by 4 bases and J by 1 base, leaving 8 bases between them. Germline V gene lookup returns CDR1 SGHNT and CDR2 YYREEE (reference sequence). DNA for the CDR3: TGTGCCAGCAGCACTACAGAGAACACTGAAGCTTTCTTT. Amino acids: CASSTTENTEAFF.

V usage is TRBV27 and J usage is TRBJ1-4; D is unresolved. This CDR3 region has 15 residues. Trimming took off 0 bases at V and 6 bases at J, with 11 bases between the two ends. In germline, CDR1 is MNHEY, CDR2 SMNVEV (reference sequence). CDR3: CASSLSAGWDEKLFF. The DNA of the CDR3 is TGTGCCAGCAGTTTATCGGCCGGGTGGGATGAAAAACTGTTTTTT.

The CDR3 DNA reads TGTGCCAGCAGAACGACTAGCGGGAGGGCCGACAATGAGCAGTTCTTC. Protein product: CASRTTSGRADNEQFF. The V call is TRBV7-9, the J call TRBJ2-1, with 14 bases aligning to TRBD2. Germline loops: CDR1 SEHNR, CDR2 FQNEAQ (reference sequence). The CDR3 is 16 residues long. Trimming removed 6 bases from V and 5 bases from J; junction bases left unmatched: 6.

J is TRBJ2-7 and V is TRBV5-1, with 9 bases matching TRBD1. CDR3 size: 14 residues. CDR1 SGHRS and CDR2 YFSETQ come from the germline V gene. Germline trimming cut 4 bases from V and 2 bases from J; bases unmatched to any gene: 4. CDR3 amino acids: CASSAGTGPYEQYF. CDR3 nucleotides: TGCGCCAGCAGCGCCGGGACAGGGCCCTACGAGCAGTACTTC.

This rearrangement joins TRBV5-1 to TRBJ2-6; D is unclear. In germline, CDR1 is SGHRS, CDR2 YFSETQ. The CDR3 runs 15 residues. V shed 1 base and J shed 0 bases, with 5 bases lying between them. CDR3 in amino acids: CASSLIDSGANVLTF. The CDR3, as DNA: TGCGCCAGCAGCTTGATAGACTCTGGGGCCAACGTCCTGACTTTC.

This rearrangement joins TRBV4-1 to TRBJ2-1, with D possibly being TRBD1 or TRBD2 (6 bases each). Germline CDR1 MGHRA, CDR2 YSYEKL. V was cut by 0 bases and J by 9 bases, with 24 bases left in between. The CDR3 is 18 residues long. Written as DNA, the CDR3 is TGCGCCAGCAGCCAAGATAGCCGAGGGGGGCTAACAGTGGGTGAGCAGTTCTTC. It is translated as CASSQDSRGGLTVGEQFF.

In nucleotides, the CDR3 is TGTGCCAGCAGTGAACTCGGGTCTAGCGGGAGCCCGGGGGAGACCCAGTACTTC. Its protein is CASSELGSSGSPGETQYF. This sequence joins TRBV2 and TRBJ2-5, with 10 bases fitting TRBD2. J lost 5 bases, V lost 2 bases, and 14 bases had no gene match. The CDR3 spans 18 residues. CDR1 is SNHLY and CDR2 is FYNNEI in the germline V gene.